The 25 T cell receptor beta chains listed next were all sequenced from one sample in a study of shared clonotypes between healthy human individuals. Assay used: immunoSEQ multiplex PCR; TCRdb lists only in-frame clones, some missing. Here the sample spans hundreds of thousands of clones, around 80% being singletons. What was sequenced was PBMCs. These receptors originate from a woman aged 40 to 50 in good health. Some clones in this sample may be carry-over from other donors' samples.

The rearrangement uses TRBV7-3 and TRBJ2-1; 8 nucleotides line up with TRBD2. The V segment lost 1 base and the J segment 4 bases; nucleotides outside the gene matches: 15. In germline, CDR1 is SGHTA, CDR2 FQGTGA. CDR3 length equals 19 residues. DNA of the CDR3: TGTGCCAGCAGCTTAAGTCCGGGAGGGGCCCTACGTCGTTACAATGAGCAGTTCTTC. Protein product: CASSLSPGGALRRYNEQFF.

CDR3 coding DNA: TGTGCCAGCAGTAGCACAGATACGCAGTATTTT. As protein: CASSSTDTQYF. The chain uses TRBV27 and TRBJ2-3; D remains ambiguous. V lost 5 bases to trimming and J lost 0 bases, with 0 bases between them. Per the germline V gene, CDR1 is MNHEY and CDR2 is SMNVEV (reference sequence). This CDR3 contains 11 residues.

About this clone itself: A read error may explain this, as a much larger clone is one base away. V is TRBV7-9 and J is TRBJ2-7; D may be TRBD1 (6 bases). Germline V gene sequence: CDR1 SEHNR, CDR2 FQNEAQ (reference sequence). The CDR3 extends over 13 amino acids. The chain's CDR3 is CASSSQGSYERYF. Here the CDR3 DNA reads TGTGCCAGCAGCTCACAGGGATCCTACGAGCGGTACTTC. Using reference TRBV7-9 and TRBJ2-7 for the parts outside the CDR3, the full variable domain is DTGVSQNPRHKITKRGQNVTFRCDPISEHNRLYWYRQTLGQGPEFLTYFQNEAQLEKSRLLSDRFSAERPKGSFSTLEIQRTEQGDSAMYLCASSSQGSYERYFGPGTRLTVT.

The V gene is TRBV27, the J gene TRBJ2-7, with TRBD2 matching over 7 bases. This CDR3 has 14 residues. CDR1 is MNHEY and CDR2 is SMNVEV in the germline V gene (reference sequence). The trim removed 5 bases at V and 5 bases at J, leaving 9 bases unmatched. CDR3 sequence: CASSRGGPRDEQYF. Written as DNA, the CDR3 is TGTGCCAGCAGTAGGGGAGGGCCTCGTGACGAGCAGTACTTC.

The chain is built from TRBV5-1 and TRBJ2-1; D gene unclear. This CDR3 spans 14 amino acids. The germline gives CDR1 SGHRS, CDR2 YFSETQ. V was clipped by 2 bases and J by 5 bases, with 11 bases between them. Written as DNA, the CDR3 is TGCGCCAGCAGCTTAGTGAGACAAGACAATGAGCAGTTCTTC. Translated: CASSLVRQDNEQFF.

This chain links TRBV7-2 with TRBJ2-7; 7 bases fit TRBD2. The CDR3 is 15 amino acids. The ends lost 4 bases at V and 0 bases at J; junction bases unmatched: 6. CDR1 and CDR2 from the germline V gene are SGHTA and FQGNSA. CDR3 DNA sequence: TGTGCCAGCAGCTCTACAGCGGGACGCTCCTACGAGCAGTACTTC. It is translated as CASSSTAGRSYEQYF.

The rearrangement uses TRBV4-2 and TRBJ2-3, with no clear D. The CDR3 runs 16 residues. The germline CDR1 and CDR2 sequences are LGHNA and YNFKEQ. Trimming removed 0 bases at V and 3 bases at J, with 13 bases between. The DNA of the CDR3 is TGTGCCAGCAGCCAAGATCAACGGTTCCCTACAGATACGCAGTATTTT. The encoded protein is CASSQDQRFPTDTQYF.

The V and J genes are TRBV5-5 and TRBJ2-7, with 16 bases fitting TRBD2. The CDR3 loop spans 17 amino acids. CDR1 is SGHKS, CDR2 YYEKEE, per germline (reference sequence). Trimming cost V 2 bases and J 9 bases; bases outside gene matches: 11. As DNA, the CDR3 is TGTGCCAGCAGCTTCAGCCGCGGGACTAGCGGGAGGGCTGGGCAGTACTTC. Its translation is CASSFSRGTSGRAGQYF.

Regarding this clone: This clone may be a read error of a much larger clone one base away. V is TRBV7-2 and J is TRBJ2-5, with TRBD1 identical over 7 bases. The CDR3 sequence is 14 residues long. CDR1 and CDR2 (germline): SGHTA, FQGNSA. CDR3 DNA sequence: TGTGCCAGCAGCCTGACAGGGAACCAAGAGGCCCAGTACTTC. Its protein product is CASSLTGNQEAQYF.

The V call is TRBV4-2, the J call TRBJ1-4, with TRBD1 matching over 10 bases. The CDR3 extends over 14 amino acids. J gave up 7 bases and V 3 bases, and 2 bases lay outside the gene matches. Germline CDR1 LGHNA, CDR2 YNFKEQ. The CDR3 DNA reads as TGTGCCAGCAGCCAGAGACAGGGGGCTGAAAAACTGTTTTTT. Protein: CASSQRQGAEKLFF.

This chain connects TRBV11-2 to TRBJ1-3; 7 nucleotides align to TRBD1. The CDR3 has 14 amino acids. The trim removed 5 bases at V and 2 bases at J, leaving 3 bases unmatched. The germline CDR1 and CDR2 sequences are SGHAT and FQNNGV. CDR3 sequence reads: CASSLTGTGNTIYF. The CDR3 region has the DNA TGTGCCAGCAGCCTGACAGGGACTGGAAACACCATATATTTT.

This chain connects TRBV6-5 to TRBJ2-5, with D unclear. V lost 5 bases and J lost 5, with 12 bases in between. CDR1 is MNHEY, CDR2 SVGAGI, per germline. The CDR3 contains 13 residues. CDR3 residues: CASSRDGLETQYF. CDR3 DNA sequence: TGTGCCAGCAGTCGAGATGGGTTGGAGACCCAGTACTTC.

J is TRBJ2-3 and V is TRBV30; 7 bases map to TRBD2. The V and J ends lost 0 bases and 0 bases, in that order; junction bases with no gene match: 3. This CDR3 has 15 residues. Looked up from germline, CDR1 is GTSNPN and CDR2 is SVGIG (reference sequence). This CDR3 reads CAWSVAGESTDTQYF. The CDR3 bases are TGTGCCTGGAGTGTTGCGGGAGAGAGCACAGATACGCAGTATTTT. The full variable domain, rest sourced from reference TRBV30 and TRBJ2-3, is SQTIHQWPATLVQPVGSPLSLECTVEGTSNPNLYWYRQAAGRGLQLLFYSVGIGQISSEVPQNLSASRPQDRQFILSSKKLLLSDSGFYLCAWSVAGESTDTQYFGPGTRLTVL.

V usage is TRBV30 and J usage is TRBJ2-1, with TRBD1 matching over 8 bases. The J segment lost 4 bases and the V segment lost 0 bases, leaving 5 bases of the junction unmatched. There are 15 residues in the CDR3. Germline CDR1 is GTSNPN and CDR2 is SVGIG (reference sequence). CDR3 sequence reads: CAWSVGQGAYNEQFF. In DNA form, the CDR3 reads TGTGCCTGGAGTGTAGGTCAGGGGGCTTACAATGAGCAGTTCTTC.

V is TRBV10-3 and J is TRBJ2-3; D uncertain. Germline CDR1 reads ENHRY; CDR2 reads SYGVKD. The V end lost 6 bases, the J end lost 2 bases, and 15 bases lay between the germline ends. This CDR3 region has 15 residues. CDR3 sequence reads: CAISEGRPDTDTQYF. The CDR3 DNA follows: TGTGCCATCAGCGAAGGACGGCCGGACACAGATACGCAGTATTTT.

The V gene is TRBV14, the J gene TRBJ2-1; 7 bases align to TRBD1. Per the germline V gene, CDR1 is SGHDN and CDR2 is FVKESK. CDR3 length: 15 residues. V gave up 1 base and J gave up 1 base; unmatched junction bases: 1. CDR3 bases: TGTGCCAGCAGCCAAGCCAGGGGGTCCTACAATGAGCAGTTCTTC. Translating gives CASSQARGSYNEQFF.

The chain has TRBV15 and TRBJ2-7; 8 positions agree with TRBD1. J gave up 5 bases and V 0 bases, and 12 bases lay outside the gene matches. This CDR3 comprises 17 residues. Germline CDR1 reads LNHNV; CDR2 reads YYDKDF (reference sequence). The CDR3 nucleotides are TGTGCCACCAGCAGAGATTACGGCGGACAGGGAGGCAACGAGCAGTACTTC. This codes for CATSRDYGGQGGNEQYF. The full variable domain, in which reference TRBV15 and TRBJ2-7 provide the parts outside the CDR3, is DAMVIQNPRYQVTQFGKPVTLSCSQTLNHNVMYWYQQKSSQAPKLLFHYYDKDFNNEADTPDNFQSRRPNTSFCFLDIRSPGLGDTAMYLCATSRDYGGQGGNEQYFGPGTRLTVT.

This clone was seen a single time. CDR3 sequence: CASSLEFRYNEQFF. The CDR3 nucleotides are TGTGCCAGCAGCTTAGAATTCCGGTACAATGAGCAGTTCTTC. The chain has TRBV13 and TRBJ2-1; D gene ambiguous. This CDR3 comprises 14 residues. V dropped 1 base and J dropped 4 bases, with 8 bases sitting between them. Germline V gene lookup returns CDR1 PRHDT and CDR2 FYEKMQ (reference sequence).

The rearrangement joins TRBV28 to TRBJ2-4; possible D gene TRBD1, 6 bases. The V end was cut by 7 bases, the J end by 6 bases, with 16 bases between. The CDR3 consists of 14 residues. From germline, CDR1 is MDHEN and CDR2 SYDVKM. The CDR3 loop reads CASTTPGHLNIQYF. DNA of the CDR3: TGTGCCAGCACTACGCCGGGACACTTAAACATTCAGTACTTC.

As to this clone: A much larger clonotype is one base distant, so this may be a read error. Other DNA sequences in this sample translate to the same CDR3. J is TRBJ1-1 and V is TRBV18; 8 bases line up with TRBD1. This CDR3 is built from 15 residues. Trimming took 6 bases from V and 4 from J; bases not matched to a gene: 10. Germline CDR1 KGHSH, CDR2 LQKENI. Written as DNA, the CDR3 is TGTGCCAGCTCGCCCAGTGGACAGGGTAGCACTGAAGCTTTCTTT. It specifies CASSPSGQGSTEAFF.

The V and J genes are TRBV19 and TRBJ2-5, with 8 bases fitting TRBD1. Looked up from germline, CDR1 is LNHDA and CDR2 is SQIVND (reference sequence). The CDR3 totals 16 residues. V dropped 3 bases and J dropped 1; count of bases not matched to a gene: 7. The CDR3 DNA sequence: TGTGCCAGTAGTATTGAGGTCGGGACAGGCCAAGAGACCCAGTACTTC. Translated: CASSIEVGTGQETQYF.

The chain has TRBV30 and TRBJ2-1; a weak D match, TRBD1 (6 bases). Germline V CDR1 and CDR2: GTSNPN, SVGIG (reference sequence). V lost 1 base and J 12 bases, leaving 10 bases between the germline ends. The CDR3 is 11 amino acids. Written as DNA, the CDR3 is TGTGCCTGGAGTGACAGGGAAAGGCAGTTCTTC. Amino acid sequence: CAWSDRERQFF.

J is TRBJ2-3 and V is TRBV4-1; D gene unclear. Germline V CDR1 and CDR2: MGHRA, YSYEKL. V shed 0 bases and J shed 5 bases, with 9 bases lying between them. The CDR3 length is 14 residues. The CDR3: CASSQDGARDTQYF. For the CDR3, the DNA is TGCGCCAGCAGCCAAGATGGCGCCCGAGATACGCAGTATTTT.

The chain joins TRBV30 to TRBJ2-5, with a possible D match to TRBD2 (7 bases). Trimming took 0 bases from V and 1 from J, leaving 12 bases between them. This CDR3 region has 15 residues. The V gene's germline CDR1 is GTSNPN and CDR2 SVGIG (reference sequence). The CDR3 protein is CAWSVRGGGQETQYF. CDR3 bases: TGTGCCTGGAGTGTACGGGGAGGGGGCCAAGAGACCCAGTACTTC. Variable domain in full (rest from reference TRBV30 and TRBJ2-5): SQTIHQWPATLVQPVGSPLSLECTVEGTSNPNLYWYRQAAGRGLQLLFYSVGIGQISSEVPQNLSASRPQDRQFILSSKKLLLSDSGFYLCAWSVRGGGQETQYFGPGTRLLVL.

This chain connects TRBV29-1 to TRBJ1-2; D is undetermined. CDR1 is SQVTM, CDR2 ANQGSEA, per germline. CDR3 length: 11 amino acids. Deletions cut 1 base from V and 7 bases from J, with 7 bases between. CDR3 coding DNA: TGCAGCGTTGAAGGGGTTAGTGGCTACACCTTC. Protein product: CSVEGVSGYTF.